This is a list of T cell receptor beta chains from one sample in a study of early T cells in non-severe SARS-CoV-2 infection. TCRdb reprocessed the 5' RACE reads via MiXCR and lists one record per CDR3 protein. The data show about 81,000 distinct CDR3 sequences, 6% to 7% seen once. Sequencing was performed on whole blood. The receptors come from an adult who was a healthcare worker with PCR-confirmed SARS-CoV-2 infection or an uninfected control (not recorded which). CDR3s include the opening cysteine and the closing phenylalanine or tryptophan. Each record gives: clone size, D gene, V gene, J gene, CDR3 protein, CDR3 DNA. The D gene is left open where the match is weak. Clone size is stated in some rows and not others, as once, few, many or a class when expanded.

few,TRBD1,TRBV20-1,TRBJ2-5,CSARPGQGLETQYF,TGCAGTGCTAGGCCGGGACAGGGTTTAGAGACCCAGTACTTC
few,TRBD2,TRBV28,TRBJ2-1,CASSLLAGDLGSEQFF,TGTGCCAGCAGTTTATTGGCGGGGGACCTGGGGAGTGAGCAGTTCTTC
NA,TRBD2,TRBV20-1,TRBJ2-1,CSASPWTSGDVSYNEQFF,TGCAGTGCTAGCCCCTGGACTAGCGGGGATGTTTCCTACAATGAGCAGTTCTTC
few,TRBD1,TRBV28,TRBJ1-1,CASTTGVVTEAFF,TGTGCCAGCACGACAGGGGTGGTTACTGAAGCTTTCTTT
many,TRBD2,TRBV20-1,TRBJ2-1,CSARIRGLAGSEQFF,TGCAGTGCTAGAATCAGGGGACTAGCGGGAAGTGAGCAGTTCTTC
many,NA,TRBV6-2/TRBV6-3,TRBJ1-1,CASRREMNTEAFF,TGTGCCAGCAGACGGGAAATGAACACTGAAGCTTTCTTT
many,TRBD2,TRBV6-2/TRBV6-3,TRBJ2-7,CASSYFLSAAGGPGEQYF,TGTGCCAGCAGTTATTTTCTCTCCGCGGCGGGAGGGCCGGGTGAGCAGTACTTC
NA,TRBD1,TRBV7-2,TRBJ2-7,CASSIKTGMGEQYF,TGTGCCAGCAGCATAAAGACAGGGATGGGCGAGCAGTACTTC
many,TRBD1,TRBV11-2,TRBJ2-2,CASSLFSGGTGELFF,TGTGCCAGCAGCCTATTTTCAGGGGGCACCGGGGAGCTGTTTTTT
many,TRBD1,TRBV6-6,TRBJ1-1,CASSQGQGLPEAFF,TGTGCCAGCAGTCAGGGACAGGGGTTGCCTGAAGCTTTCTTT